The following is a TCR beta chain sequence with its context. The data were taken from a study of T-cell reconstitution after alpha-beta-depleted transplantation in children. Germline CDR1 reads DFQATT; CDR2 reads SNEGSKA (reference sequence). This CDR3 spans 13 amino acids. The V gene lost 3 bases and the J gene lost 4 bases, with 12 bases spanning the gap. For TCRbeta, the library was prepared with unique molecular identifiers. MiXCR, applied by TCRdb to the PCR reads, yields one record per CDR3 protein. The sample holds 400,000 to 450,000 distinct CDR3 sequences; around two fifths are singletons and the top ten take 25% to 30%.

The rearrangement joins TRBV20-1 to TRBJ2-5, with D unresolved. The source is a girl aged 2-10 years with aplastic anemia, due to receive a stem cell transplant. Sequencing was performed on PBMCs, taken before TCRalphabeta/CD19-depleted stem cell transplant. The CDR3 spells CSASQVLGETQYF. CDR3 DNA sequence: TGCAGTGCTAGTCAAGTGCTCGGAGAGACCCAGTACTTC.